This T cell receptor beta chain was documented in a study of post-analysis software for immune sequencing data. Study-level information: As for disease course, relapsing-remitting, secondary progressive and progressive-relapsing multiple sclerosis were all included. Study results and limitations: Under the F measure, samples that were prepared in one batch clustered strongly together. Relative to controls, patients with multiple sclerosis showed significantly lower normalized Chao1 diversity. Comparison of patients with controls showed 5 or 6 TRBV segments more frequent in patients, TRBV5-6, TRBV5-1 and TRBV20-1 among them.

Germline CDR1 reads MNHNS; CDR2 reads SASEGT. V was trimmed by 6 bases and J by 12 bases, leaving 14 bases between them. The CDR3 spans 11 residues. As concerns this clonotype: Its specificity is unknown.

Built from TCR beta cDNA, the libraries had unique molecular identifiers in them. Some 500,000 cDNA molecules were obtained from roughly 1.1 to 9.2 million T cells. TCRdb fed the PCR reads into MiXCR, producing one record per CDR3 protein. Among about 570,000 distinct CDR3 sequences listed, approximately 34% were seen once. The clonotype comes from a girl aged 2-17 years with multiple sclerosis. Sequences were obtained from blood. The chain is built from TRBV6-1 and TRBJ2-5; D tentatively fits TRBD1 or TRBD2 (6 bases each). The CDR3 spells CASREGGPEYF. The CDR3 bases are TGTGCCAGCAGGGAGGGGGGACCTGAGTACTTC.